These T cell receptor beta chains were read from a single sample in a study of cytotoxic CD8 clonotypes in ibrutinib-treated CLL. Method: immunoSEQ multiplex PCR; TCRdb's copy keeps in-frame clones and lacks some. This sample has about 130,000 clones, with roughly 83% found just once. Sequenced here: PBMCs, sampled after 12 months of ibrutinib treatment. These receptors originate from a human donor with chronic lymphocytic leukemia. The CDR3 runs from the conserved cysteine through the conserved F or W. The D gene is left open where the match is weak.

J gene: TRBJ2-5; V gene: TRBV7-2; D gene: TRBD1; CDR3 protein: CASSSGTGVIRETQYF
J gene: TRBJ1-1; V gene: TRBV2; D gene: NA; CDR3 protein: CASRAEGEAFF
J gene: TRBJ2-3; V gene: TRBV4-3; D gene: TRBD1; CDR3 protein: CASSQFGKGTGDTQYF
J gene: TRBJ2-2; V gene: TRBV11-2; D gene: TRBD2; CDR3 protein: CASSSSGSVTGELFF
J gene: TRBJ2-5; V gene: TRBV19; D gene: TRBD2; CDR3 protein: CASSGRGDETQYF
J gene: TRBJ2-7; V gene: TRBV5-1; D gene: TRBD2; CDR3 protein: CASSLAGTNEQYF
J gene: TRBJ2-3; V gene: TRBV7-8; D gene: NA; CDR3 protein: CASWGRGLQRTDTQYF
J gene: TRBJ1-1; V gene: TRBV19; D gene: NA; CDR3 protein: CASSPRSYTEAFF
J gene: TRBJ2-6; V gene: TRBV9; D gene: TRBD1; CDR3 protein: CASSGLGTGSSGANVLTF
J gene: TRBJ1-1; V gene: TRBV29-1; D gene: TRBD1; CDR3 protein: CSAREGGTTEAFF
J gene: TRBJ2-4; V gene: TRBV11-2; D gene: TRBD1; CDR3 protein: CASRRPGQGAKNIQYF
J gene: TRBJ1-2; V gene: TRBV18; D gene: TRBD1; CDR3 protein: CASSIRDRDFNYGYTF
J gene: TRBJ1-5; V gene: TRBV29-1; D gene: TRBD1; CDR3 protein: CSVRQGAGQPQHF
J gene: TRBJ1-1; V gene: TRBV2; D gene: NA; CDR3 protein: CASSELGDTTEAFF
J gene: TRBJ2-1; V gene: TRBV10-1; D gene: NA; CDR3 protein: CASSVGSSYNEQFF
J gene: TRBJ1-4; V gene: TRBV6-6; D gene: NA; CDR3 protein: CASSHELGDNEKLFF
J gene: TRBJ1-1; V gene: TRBV29-1; D gene: TRBD1; CDR3 protein: CSVPLFGTGMNTEAFF
J gene: TRBJ2-7; V gene: TRBV5-1; D gene: NA; CDR3 protein: CASSGEDARYEQYF
J gene: TRBJ2-5; V gene: TRBV4-2; D gene: TRBD2; CDR3 protein: CASSPIAGGVQETQYF
J gene: TRBJ2-7; V gene: TRBV7-7; D gene: TRBD2; CDR3 protein: CASSLERDYEQYF
J gene: TRBJ2-7; V gene: TRBV27; D gene: NA; CDR3 protein: CASSAAGPYEQYF
J gene: TRBJ2-7; V gene: TRBV15; D gene: TRBD2; CDR3 protein: CATSRELADSYEQYF
J gene: TRBJ2-3; V gene: TRBV2; D gene: TRBD2; CDR3 protein: CASRGLSGGSTDTQYF
J gene: TRBJ2-3; V gene: TRBV27; D gene: TRBD2; CDR3 protein: CASRTLGREGTDTQYF
J gene: TRBJ2-3; V gene: TRBV7-8; D gene: NA; CDR3 protein: CASNIAAFSTDTQYF
J gene: TRBJ1-3; V gene: TRBV6-5; D gene: NA; CDR3 protein: CASSFKRSGNTIYF
J gene: TRBJ1-4; V gene: TRBV5-6; D gene: NA; CDR3 protein: CASSPGLPKSNEKLFF
J gene: TRBJ2-1; V gene: TRBV29-1; D gene: NA; CDR3 protein: CSVSGPIPLWGGKDSYNEQFF
J gene: TRBJ2-5; V gene: TRBV4-2; D gene: TRBD1; CDR3 protein: CASSQDRGDRGQETQYF
J gene: TRBJ2-5; V gene: TRBV6-4; D gene: NA; CDR3 protein: CASSVGVQETQYF
J gene: TRBJ1-2; V gene: TRBV2; D gene: TRBD1; CDR3 protein: CASSGGQGAYAFGYTF
J gene: TRBJ1-1; V gene: TRBV29-1; D gene: NA; CDR3 protein: CSVGVGGTEAFF
J gene: TRBJ2-1; V gene: TRBV4-3; D gene: TRBD2; CDR3 protein: CASSQEAGGYNEQFF
J gene: TRBJ1-5; V gene: TRBV6-6; D gene: NA; CDR3 protein: CASSPRGGQPQHF
J gene: TRBJ2-1; V gene: TRBV20-1; D gene: NA; CDR3 protein: CSAREYNEQFF
J gene: TRBJ2-7; V gene: TRBV7-9; D gene: TRBD2; CDR3 protein: CASKRDGGEQYF
J gene: TRBJ1-1; V gene: TRBV18; D gene: NA; CDR3 protein: CASSPPVQVDTEAFF
J gene: TRBJ2-7; V gene: TRBV14; D gene: NA; CDR3 protein: CASSQGPGQRPLYEQYF
J gene: TRBJ1-1; V gene: TRBV27; D gene: NA; CDR3 protein: CASSLAGYMNTEAFF
J gene: TRBJ2-1; V gene: TRBV6-5; D gene: NA; CDR3 protein: CASIMTGGREQFF
J gene: TRBJ2-2; V gene: TRBV7-2; D gene: NA; CDR3 protein: CASSLSFITNTGELFF
J gene: TRBJ1-5; V gene: TRBV7-6; D gene: NA; CDR3 protein: CASSPLFDQPQHF
J gene: TRBJ2-1; V gene: TRBV18; D gene: NA; CDR3 protein: CASSPPGANEQFF
J gene: TRBJ2-5; V gene: TRBV27; D gene: TRBD2; CDR3 protein: CASSFSLAGGQETQYF
J gene: TRBJ2-3; V gene: TRBV7-8; D gene: NA; CDR3 protein: CASSLRTASTDTQYF
J gene: TRBJ1-5; V gene: TRBV5-1; D gene: TRBD1; CDR3 protein: CASSLGTGGPHQPQHF
J gene: TRBJ2-1; V gene: TRBV30; D gene: TRBD2; CDR3 protein: CAWSTGLAGAHEQFF
J gene: TRBJ2-7; V gene: TRBV18; D gene: TRBD2; CDR3 protein: CASSPATGGRSEQYF
J gene: TRBJ1-1; V gene: TRBV4-2; D gene: NA; CDR3 protein: CASSLMSAAFF
J gene: TRBJ1-1; V gene: TRBV7-6; D gene: NA; CDR3 protein: CASSPTGGVLLTEAFF
J gene: TRBJ2-1; V gene: TRBV10-3; D gene: NA; CDR3 protein: CAISEALVDEQFF